The T cell receptor (beta chain) described here comes from a study of blood T cell repertoires in COVID-19. Study at large: T cells, B-cell-depleted T cells, or PBMCs supplied cDNA or gDNA.

Two negative PCRs, clearance, or symptom resolution characterized the recovered Cohort 3 donors. In the original analysis: Amplification of reference gene primers was used by the study to estimate nucleated cell counts. Libraries were prepared by immunoSEQ multiplex PCR; TCRdb keeps only in-frame clonotypes and omits some of them. Clone size and V and J calls were adopted from that table, with D and trimming inferred from the DNA. The table shows hundreds of thousands of clones, with more than 75% occurring only once. V shed 0 bases and J 2 bases; nucleotides not matched to a gene: 5. CDR1 is MNHEY and CDR2 is SVGAGI in the germline V gene. This CDR3 comprises 16 residues.

Sequencing used PBMCs or T cells enriched from blood (not recorded which). The chain employs TRBV6-5 and TRBJ2-3; 7 bases are shared with TRBD2. This clonotype was obtained from a woman aged 45-65 years who had recovered from COVID-19. The CDR3 region is CASSYSPSGFTDTQYF. The CDR3 region has the DNA TGTGCCAGCAGTTACTCTCCTAGCGGTTTCACAGATACGCAGTATTTT.